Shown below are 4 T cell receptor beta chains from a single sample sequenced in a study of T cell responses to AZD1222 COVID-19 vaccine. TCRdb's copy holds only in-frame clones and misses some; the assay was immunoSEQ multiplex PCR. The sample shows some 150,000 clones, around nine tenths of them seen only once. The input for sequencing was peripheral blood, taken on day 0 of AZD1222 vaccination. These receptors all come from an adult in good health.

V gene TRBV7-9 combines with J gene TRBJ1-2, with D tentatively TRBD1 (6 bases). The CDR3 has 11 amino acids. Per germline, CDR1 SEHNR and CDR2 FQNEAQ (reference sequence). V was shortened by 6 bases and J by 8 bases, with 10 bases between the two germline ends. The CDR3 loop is CASSPGDGYTF. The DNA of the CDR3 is TGTGCCAGCAGTCCAGGGGACGGCTACACCTTC.

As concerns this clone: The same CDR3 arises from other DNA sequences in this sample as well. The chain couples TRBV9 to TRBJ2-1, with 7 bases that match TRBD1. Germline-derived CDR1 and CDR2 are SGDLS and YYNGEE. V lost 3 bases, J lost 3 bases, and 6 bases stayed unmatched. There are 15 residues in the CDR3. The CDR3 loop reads CASSARGDSYNEQFF. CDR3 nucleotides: TGTGCCAGCAGCGCCAGAGGGGACAGCTACAATGAGCAGTTCTTC.

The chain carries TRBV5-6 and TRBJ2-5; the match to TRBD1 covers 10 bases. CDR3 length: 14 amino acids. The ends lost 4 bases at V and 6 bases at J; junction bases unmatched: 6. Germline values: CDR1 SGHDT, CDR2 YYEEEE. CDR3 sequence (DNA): TGTGCCAGCAGCCTGGGACAGGGGAAAAAGACCCAGTACTTC. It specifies CASSLGQGKKTQYF.

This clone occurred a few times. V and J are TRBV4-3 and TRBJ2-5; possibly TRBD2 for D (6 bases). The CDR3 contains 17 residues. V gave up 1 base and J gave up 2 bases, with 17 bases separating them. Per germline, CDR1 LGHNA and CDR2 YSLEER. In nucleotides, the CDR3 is TGCGCCAGCAGCCAAGGAGGGTGGGGGGACCAACAAGAGACCCAGTACTTC. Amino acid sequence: CASSQGGWGDQQETQYF.